Shown below are 27 T cell receptor beta chains from a single sample sequenced in a study of blood T cell repertoires in COVID-19. Clones were read by immunoSEQ multiplex PCR, and TCRdb kept only the in-frame ones, dropping some. The data contain about 130,000 clones, around 76% of them singletons. Input material: peripheral blood. Receptor source: a man in his fifties or sixties with acute or convalescent COVID-19.

The gene calls are TRBV5-6 and TRBJ2-7; 11 bases are a match to TRBD2. Trimming took 1 base from V and 2 from J; bases not matched to a gene: 8. Germline values: CDR1 SGHDT, CDR2 YYEEEE. The CDR3 has 17 amino acids. In DNA, the CDR3 is TGTGCCAGCAGCTTGCCACTCCCGGGACTAGCGGCCTACGAGCAGTACTTC. Translating it yields CASSLPLPGLAAYEQYF.

The CDR3 sequence is CASSQTEADLVGYTF. Here the CDR3 DNA reads TGCGCCAGCAGCCAGACAGAGGCGGATCTTGTTGGCTACACCTTC. The J gene is TRBJ1-2, the V gene TRBV4-1; D possibly corresponds to TRBD1 (5 bases). V gave up 3 bases and J gave up 7 bases, with 18 bases separating them. CDR1 and CDR2 from the germline V gene are MGHRA and YSYEKL. There are 15 residues in the CDR3.

The chain couples TRBV3-1 (or the pseudogene TRBV3-2) to TRBJ2-4, with 7 bases fitting TRBD2. CDR1 and CDR2 from the germline V gene are LGHDT and YNNKEL (reference sequence). With 5 bases clipped from V and 6 bases from J, the junction kept 7 bases outside the gene matches. The CDR3 has 14 residues. In DNA, the CDR3 is TGTGCCAGCAGCGAAAGCGGGGCGGGAAACATTCAGTACTTC. It is translated as CASSESGAGNIQYF.

J is TRBJ1-1 and V is TRBV18, with a tentative D call TRBD1 (5 bases). Germline V gene sequence: CDR1 KGHSH, CDR2 LQKENI. The ends were cut back, 0 bases at V and 5 bases at J, with 13 bases in the middle. The CDR3 has 15 amino acids. The CDR3 loop is CASSPPFQGRTEAFF. CDR3 in DNA: TGTGCCAGCTCACCACCCTTTCAGGGTCGTACTGAAGCTTTCTTT.

The rearrangement joins TRBV9 to TRBJ1-6, with a possible D match to TRBD1 (5 bases). Trimming stripped 3 bases from V and 5 bases from J, with 9 bases between. The CDR3 sequence is 14 residues long. Per the germline V gene, CDR1 is SGDLS and CDR2 is YYNGEE. CDR3 in DNA: TGTGCCAGCAGCGCTCAGGGTAATAATTCACCCCTCCACTTT. Protein product: CASSAQGNNSPLHF.

This rearrangement joins TRBV19 to TRBJ1-5; D call uncertain. This CDR3 is 14 amino acids long. CDR1 LNHDA and CDR2 SQIVND come from the germline V gene (reference sequence). Trimming stripped 3 bases from V and 7 bases from J, with 13 bases between. The CDR3: CASSIRGMGQPQHF. DNA for the CDR3: TGTGCCAGTAGTATTCGGGGTATGGGCCAGCCCCAGCATTTT.

J is TRBJ2-1 and V is TRBV3-1 (or the pseudogene TRBV3-2); D possibly corresponds to TRBD2 (7 bases). V was pared by 3 bases and J by 0 bases, with 12 bases between. Germline V CDR1 and CDR2: LGHDT, YNNKEL (reference sequence). The CDR3 is made up of 16 amino acids. CDR3 region: CASSQRGGSSYNEQFF. The DNA of the CDR3 is TGTGCCAGCAGCCAGAGGGGGGGAAGCTCCTACAATGAGCAGTTCTTC.

The chain carries TRBV30 and TRBJ1-3, with D hard to call. CDR3 length: 12 amino acids. V shed 2 bases and J shed 2 bases, with 4 bases lying between them. Germline V CDR1 and CDR2: GTSNPN, SVGIG (reference sequence). The CDR3 bases are TGTGCCTGGAGTCAGGCTGGAAACACCATATATTTT. Its translation: CAWSQAGNTIYF.

The chain has TRBV12-3 or TRBV12-4 and TRBJ2-2, with D uncertain. The CDR3 has 12 residues. Trimming cost V 3 bases and J 6 bases, with 5 bases left between them. CDR3 region: CASSFTAGELFF. The CDR3 region has the DNA TGTGCCAGCAGTTTCACGGCCGGGGAGCTGTTTTTT.

J is TRBJ1-6 and V is TRBV3-1 (or the pseudogene TRBV3-2); possibly TRBD1 for D (5 bases). The V and J ends lost 4 bases and 7 bases respectively, with 11 bases between them. Germline CDR1 and CDR2: LGHDT and YNNKEL (reference sequence). The CDR3 totals 14 residues. Here the CDR3 DNA reads TGTGCCAGCAGCCCCATGGGGGGGAATTCACCCCTCCACTTT. Residues: CASSPMGGNSPLHF.

The rearrangement joins TRBV7-3 to TRBJ2-3, with a weak D call TRBD1 (5 bases). CDR1 is SGHTA, CDR2 FQGTGA, per germline. The V end was cut by 8 bases, the J end by 6 bases, with 15 bases between. This CDR3 has 13 amino acids. The CDR3: CASLGLTADTQYF. CDR3 in DNA: TGTGCCAGCCTGGGGCTCACTGCGGATACGCAGTATTTT.

V usage is TRBV9 and J usage is TRBJ2-1; 7 nucleotides line up with TRBD1. The CDR3 is 15 residues long. The germline V gene has CDR1 SGDLS and CDR2 YYNGEE. V was pared by 2 bases and J by 0 bases, with 2 bases of the junction left unmatched. CDR3 coding DNA: TGTGCCAGCAGCGTGACAGGGCGCTCCTACAATGAGCAGTTCTTC. The encoded protein is CASSVTGRSYNEQFF.

The chain recombines TRBV5-1 with TRBJ1-4; D ambiguous. This CDR3 spans 14 amino acids. The germline V and J ends were trimmed by 2 bases and 7 bases, with 12 bases remaining between them. Germline lookup yields CDR1 SGHRS and CDR2 YFSETQ. The CDR3 here is CASSLLPAGEKLFF. CDR3 sequence (DNA): TGCGCCAGCAGCTTATTACCTGCAGGTGAAAAACTGTTTTTT.

This chain joins TRBV19 and TRBJ1-2, with 8 bases lining up with TRBD1. V was clipped by 7 bases and J by 4 bases; unmatched bases: 11. Looked up from germline, CDR1 is LNHDA and CDR2 is SQIVND (reference sequence). This CDR3 is built from 15 residues. The CDR3 is CASNYNPGQAYGYTF. CDR3 coding DNA: TGTGCCAGTAATTATAATCCGGGACAGGCCTATGGCTACACCTTC.

The chain carries TRBV4-1 and TRBJ1-6, with a weak D call TRBD1 (6 bases). CDR1 and CDR2 (germline): MGHRA, YSYEKL. The CDR3 sequence is 16 residues long. The germline V and J ends were trimmed by 3 bases and 7 bases, with 16 bases remaining between them. As DNA, the CDR3 is TGCGCCAGCAGCCACCGAACCGGGACACTCAATTCACCCCTCCACTTT. Its translation: CASSHRTGTLNSPLHF.

The chain couples TRBV11-3 to TRBJ2-5, with TRBD2 matching 11 bases. The germline gives CDR1 SGHNT, CDR2 YENEEA. The CDR3 is made up of 16 amino acids. V shed 5 bases, J shed 1 base, and the junction held 6 bases outside the gene matches. The CDR3 is CASSRTSGGRQETQYF. CDR3 coding DNA: TGTGCCAGCAGCCGTACTAGCGGGGGACGCCAAGAGACCCAGTACTTC. The full variable domain, with the rest looked up from reference TRBV11-3 and TRBJ2-5, is EAGVVQSPRYKIIEKKQPVAFWCNPISGHNTLYWYLQNLGQGPELLIRYENEEAVDDSQLPKDRFSAERLKGVDSTLKIQPAELGDSAVYLCASSRTSGGRQETQYFGPGTRLLVL.

This clone has ten or more counts. The rearrangement links TRBV4-1 to TRBJ1-2; 12 nucleotides align to TRBD1. V shed 3 bases, J shed 7 bases, and the junction held 9 bases outside the gene matches. This CDR3 comprises 16 residues. Germline V lookup: CDR1 MGHRA, CDR2 YSYEKL. This CDR3 reads CASSHGPGQGAVGYTF. The CDR3 nucleotides are TGCGCCAGCAGCCACGGACCGGGACAGGGGGCGGTTGGCTACACCTTC.

This chain connects TRBV12-3 or TRBV12-4 to TRBJ1-1, with 7 bases that match TRBD1. J was trimmed by 5 bases and V by 7 bases; bases with no gene match: 4. The CDR3 consists of 12 residues. DNA of the CDR3: TGTGCCAGCACCCAGGGGGGTACTGAAGCTTTCTTT. Residues: CASTQGGTEAFF.

J is TRBJ1-2 and V is TRBV28, with D possibly being TRBD1 (5 bases). CDR3 length: 13 residues. Per germline, CDR1 MDHEN and CDR2 SYDVKM. Trimming stripped 5 bases from V and 6 bases from J, with 13 bases between. The CDR3, as DNA: TGTGCCAGCAGTCTCAGGGATATGAATGGCTACACCTTC. Translated: CASSLRDMNGYTF.

The chain employs TRBV5-1 and TRBJ2-3; 12 nucleotides align to TRBD2. Unmatched junction bases numbered 14, after V lost 4 bases and J lost 5 bases. Germline V gene sequence: CDR1 SGHRS, CDR2 YFSETQ. The CDR3 sequence is 18 residues long. Written as DNA, the CDR3 is TGCGCCAGCAGCGCGCTAGCGGGAGGGCCAAGGGGCGGAGATACGCAGTATTTT. The encoded protein is CASSALAGGPRGGDTQYF.

The chain employs TRBV20-1 and TRBJ2-5; TRBD1 is a possible D gene (5 bases). Between the trimmed V and J ends, which lost 7 bases and 2 bases, there was a span of 5 bases. Germline V lookup: CDR1 DFQATT, CDR2 SNEGSKA (reference sequence). This CDR3 has 10 residues. The CDR3 DNA reads as TGCAGTGGACAGCAAGAGACCCAGTACTTC. Residues: CSGQQETQYF.

This chain links TRBV11-3 with TRBJ2-6; D gene unclear. In germline, CDR1 is SGHNT, CDR2 YENEEA. The CDR3 is 16 residues long. The V gene lost 6 bases and the J gene lost 0 bases, with 12 bases spanning the gap. DNA of the CDR3: TGTGCCAGCAGTGGCCCCGCTGGCTCTGGGGCCAACGTCCTGACTTTC. This translates into CASSGPAGSGANVLTF.

This clone was detected once. The V and J genes are TRBV3-1 (or the pseudogene TRBV3-2) and TRBJ2-2; 8 bases are a match to TRBD2. The CDR3 covers 13 residues. From germline, CDR1 is LGHDT and CDR2 YNNKEL (reference sequence). Germline trimming cut 10 bases from V and 3 bases from J; bases unmatched to any gene: 4. This CDR3 reads CATGGEDTGELFF. CDR3 DNA sequence: TGTGCCACGGGGGGGGAGGACACCGGGGAGCTGTTTTTT.

The gene calls are TRBV5-1 and TRBJ1-6, with D possibly matching TRBD1 (5 bases). The CDR3 extends over 15 amino acids. V was clipped by 0 bases and J by 9 bases, with 13 bases between them. Germline loops: CDR1 SGHRS, CDR2 YFSETQ. The CDR3 DNA is TGCGCCAGCAGCTTGGGGGCCAGGGAGGCTTCACCCCTCCACTTT. Translating gives CASSLGAREASPLHF.

This sequence joins TRBV6-5 and TRBJ1-4; D not certain. This CDR3 contains 14 residues. Germline CDR1 and CDR2: MNHEY and SVGAGI. V was pared by 5 bases and J by 8 bases, with 15 bases between. The CDR3 protein is CASSKTGGEEKLFF. For the CDR3, the DNA is TGTGCCAGCAGTAAGACGGGAGGTGAAGAAAAACTGTTTTTT.

The V and J genes are TRBV27 and TRBJ2-7, with TRBD1 matching over 9 bases. This CDR3 has 13 amino acids. The germline V gene encodes CDR1 MNHEY and CDR2 SMNVEV (reference sequence). Germline trimming cut 6 bases from V and 6 bases from J; bases unmatched to any gene: 6. In DNA, the CDR3 is TGTGCCAGCAGCCGGGACAGGGTAACCGAGCAGTACTTC. It codes for CASSRDRVTEQYF.

The chain joins TRBV9 to TRBJ2-3, with 10 bases aligning to TRBD1. This CDR3 region has 15 residues. Losses at the gene ends were 3 bases for V and 3 bases for J; bases not matched to a gene: 4. CDR1 and CDR2 from the germline V gene are SGDLS and YYNGEE. The CDR3 reads CASSGRDRGTDTQYF. CDR3 nucleotide sequence: TGTGCCAGCAGCGGCCGGGACAGGGGAACAGATACGCAGTATTTT.